These 22 T cell receptor beta chains were all obtained from the same sample, sequenced in a study of cytomegalovirus exposure and HLA in healthy donors (dated by TCRdb to about 2017). Library preparation used the immunoSEQ multiplex PCR assay. In TCRdb, the immuneACCESS table is reduced to in-frame sequences with V and J assigned. These tables do not hold every clone; where another copy was compared, an unresolved V gene accounts for under half, and the others remain unexplained. The sample contains hundreds of thousands of clones, about nine tenths of them found a single time. Together, the top ten hold under 0.9% of the sample. The specimen sequenced was PBMCs. The receptors originated from a young woman in good health and CMV-seronegative.

V usage is TRBV7-6 and J usage is TRBJ2-3; TRBD2 matches 11 bases. V was clipped by 1 base and J by 12 bases; unmatched bases: 6. CDR1 SGHVS and CDR2 FNYEAQ come from the germline V gene. The CDR3 runs to 14 residues. This chain's CDR3 is CASSLELAGDSQYF. CDR3 DNA: TGTGCCAGCAGCTTAGAACTAGCGGGGGACTCACAGTATTTT.

V gene TRBV6-6 combines with J gene TRBJ1-1, with D maybe TRBD1 (5 bases). This CDR3 spans 13 amino acids. V was trimmed by 7 bases and J by 10 bases, leaving 19 bases between them. CDR1 is MNHNY, CDR2 SVGAGI, per germline (reference sequence). Written as DNA, the CDR3 is TGTGCCAGCACTGAATTAGGGCGGAGGGGAGCTTTCTTT. This sequence encodes CASTELGRRGAFF.

The rearrangement links TRBV7-3 to TRBJ2-1; TRBD2 matches at 10 bases. The ends lost 2 bases at V and 9 bases at J; junction bases unmatched: 7. The CDR3 is 15 residues long. Germline V lookup: CDR1 SGHTA, CDR2 FQGTGA. CDR3 nucleotides: TGTGCCAGCAGCTTAGAGGCTAGCGGGAGTCCTGAGCAGTTCTTC. It yields the protein CASSLEASGSPEQFF.

The CDR3 bases are TGTGCCAGCAGCTCGTCCCGGGGCGGGAGGGCCAAAGGTGGAGGTGAGCAGTTCTTC. It specifies CASSSSRGGRAKGGGEQFF. The chain has TRBV7-8 and TRBJ2-1, with 9 bases fitting TRBD2. CDR1 is SGHVS and CDR2 is FQNEAQ in the germline V gene. This CDR3 has 19 residues. V was clipped by 4 bases and J by 9 bases; unmatched bases: 22.

The chain joins TRBV2 to TRBJ1-2; 9 nucleotides align to TRBD1. The CDR3 has 15 amino acids. Germline lookup yields CDR1 SNHLY and CDR2 FYNNEI. Losses at the gene ends were 5 bases for V and 4 bases for J; bases not matched to a gene: 8. CDR3 DNA: TGTGCCAGCAGTCCTACAGGGGGCGGCGGCTATGGCTACACCTTC. This codes for CASSPTGGGGYGYTF.

The chain employs TRBV19 and TRBJ2-2; D might be TRBD1 (6 bases). The germline gives CDR1 LNHDA, CDR2 SQIVND (reference sequence). Trimming left V 4 bases short and J 4 bases short, with 7 bases between. The length of the CDR3 is 13 residues. The CDR3 protein is CASSTQGTGELFF. The CDR3 DNA follows: TGTGCCAGTAGTACACAGGGCACCGGGGAGCTGTTTTTT.

The chain is built from TRBV29-1 and TRBJ2-5, with TRBD1 matching 11 bases. The CDR3 consists of 17 residues. V trimming: 1 base; J trimming: 4 bases; junction bases outside the gene matches: 11. From germline, CDR1 is SQVTM and CDR2 ANQGSEA. For the CDR3, the DNA is TGCAGCGTTGAAGTGGGACCGGGACAGGGGGGTCGAGAGACCCAGTACTTC. It yields the protein CSVEVGPGQGGRETQYF.

This clone occurred a few times. V gene TRBV9 combines with J gene TRBJ1-1; D is perhaps TRBD1 (6 bases). Germline loops: CDR1 SGDLS, CDR2 YYNGEE. The CDR3 totals 14 residues. Trimming removed 3 bases from V and 4 bases from J, with 13 bases in between. The chain's CDR3 is CASSDRIGGTEAFF. The DNA for the CDR3 is TGTGCCAGCAGCGATAGGATAGGGGGCACTGAAGCTTTCTTT.

This chain connects TRBV5-1 to TRBJ2-7; the D gene is possibly TRBD2 (6 bases). Between the trimmed V and J ends, which lost 0 bases and 5 bases, there was a span of 12 bases. The germline V gene has CDR1 SGHRS and CDR2 YFSETQ. This CDR3 has 14 residues. The CDR3 region has the DNA TGCGCCAGCAGCTTGGGTCTAGCGAGCCACGAGCAGTACTTC. The encoded protein is CASSLGLASHEQYF.

The J gene is TRBJ1-6, the V gene TRBV5-1; 8 bases are shared with TRBD1. V lost 5 bases to trimming and J lost 6 bases; unmatched junction nucleotides: 7. The CDR3 sequence is 15 residues long. Germline lookup yields CDR1 SGHRS and CDR2 YFSETQ. CDR3 sequence (DNA): TGCGCCAGCAGTGAGGACAGGGTGCGTAATTCACCCCTCCACTTT. Protein: CASSEDRVRNSPLHF.

The genes are TRBV28 and TRBJ2-3, with 11 bases identical to TRBD2. The CDR3 totals 15 residues. The germline V gene has CDR1 MDHEN and CDR2 SYDVKM. Germline trimming cut 4 bases from V and 5 bases from J; bases unmatched to any gene: 5. In DNA, the CDR3 is TGTGCCAGCAGTTCGACTAGCGGGACGGGAGATACGCAGTATTTT. Residues: CASSSTSGTGDTQYF.

J is TRBJ2-7 and V is TRBV27; TRBD2 aligns across 10 bases. The V gene's germline CDR1 is MNHEY and CDR2 SMNVEV (reference sequence). The CDR3 is 17 residues long. After removal of 4 bases from V and 2 bases from J, the junction contained 11 bases not matched to a gene. The CDR3 nucleotides are TGTGCCAGCAGTTACCCCACCCCTAGCGGGGGTCCCTACGAGCAGTACTTC. This translates into CASSYPTPSGGPYEQYF.

This clone was observed a handful of times. The rearrangement joins TRBV4-1 to TRBJ2-7; 7 bases fit TRBD1. In germline, CDR1 is MGHRA, CDR2 YSYEKL. V trimming: 8 bases; J trimming: 7 bases; junction bases outside the gene matches: 11. This CDR3 contains 13 residues. CDR3 sequence: CASGQDPWGEQYF. The CDR3 coding sequence is TGCGCCAGCGGACAGGACCCCTGGGGAGAGCAGTACTTC.

The chain carries TRBV5-7 and TRBJ1-4; 8 bases are shared with TRBD1. TRBV5-7 is an ORF; its function is uncertain. V gave up 4 bases and J gave up 7 bases; unmatched junction bases: 6. The CDR3 has 14 amino acids. The CDR3 DNA reads as TGTGCCAGCAGCGGGCGGACAGGGTTTGAAAAACTGTTTTTT. Protein: CASSGRTGFEKLFF.

V gene TRBV27 combines with J gene TRBJ1-5; D is ambiguous. V lost 3 bases and J 5 bases, leaving 5 bases between the germline ends. The CDR3 is 12 residues long. Per the germline V gene, CDR1 is MNHEY and CDR2 is SMNVEV (reference sequence). The CDR3 region has the DNA TGTGCCAGCAGTTTTCGAGATCAGCCCCAGCATTTT. It translates to CASSFRDQPQHF.

This rearrangement joins TRBV4-1 to TRBJ2-7, with TRBD1 matching over 8 bases. The V segment lost 1 base and the J segment 0 bases; nucleotides outside the gene matches: 5. The CDR3 has 16 residues. Per germline, CDR1 MGHRA and CDR2 YSYEKL. The CDR3 spells CASSQVGQGASYEQYF. CDR3 in DNA: TGCGCCAGCAGCCAAGTAGGTCAGGGGGCCTCCTACGAGCAGTACTTC.

DNA of the CDR3: TGTGCCAGTAGTATTCAGGGGACCACAGATACGCAGTATTTT. Protein product: CASSIQGTTDTQYF. The genes are TRBV19 and TRBJ2-3, with D possibly being TRBD1 (6 bases). In germline, CDR1 is LNHDA, CDR2 SQIVND (reference sequence). Trimming removed 3 bases at V and 2 bases at J, with 9 bases between. The CDR3 runs to 14 residues.

The V and J genes are TRBV5-6 and TRBJ1-2; the D gene is possibly TRBD1 (6 bases). The CDR3 spans 14 residues. Between the trimmed V and J ends, which lost 1 base and 8 bases, there was a span of 15 bases. The germline V gene encodes CDR1 SGHDT and CDR2 YYEEEE. The CDR3 coding sequence is TGTGCCAGCAGCTTGCGGGGGGCGAGGGGCGGCTACACCTTC. This gives the protein CASSLRGARGGYTF.

The chain joins TRBV6-5 to TRBJ2-7, with unresolved D. Germline loops: CDR1 MNHEY, CDR2 SVGAGI. This CDR3 has 14 amino acids. Deletions cut 4 bases from V and 2 bases from J, with 12 bases between. The CDR3, as DNA: TGTGCCAGCAGTTCCGCAAGCTTCCCCTACGAGCAGTACTTC. Encoded protein: CASSSASFPYEQYF.

The J gene is TRBJ2-7, the V gene TRBV2; unclear D gene. The CDR3 covers 13 residues. V lost 0 bases and J lost 5, with 8 bases in between. Germline CDR1 reads SNHLY; CDR2 reads FYNNEI. The CDR3 reads CASSEARLHEQYF. The CDR3 DNA reads as TGTGCCAGCAGTGAAGCGAGGTTGCACGAGCAGTACTTC.

CDR3: CASSYSMETGELFF. The CDR3 DNA sequence: TGTGCCAGCAGTTACTCGATGGAGACCGGGGAGCTGTTTTTT. V is TRBV6-5 and J is TRBJ2-2; D remains unclear. The CDR3 is made up of 14 amino acids. Trimming pared 0 bases from V and 5 bases from J, leaving 7 bases between. Per the germline V gene, CDR1 is MNHEY and CDR2 is SVGAGI.

This clone was counted between two and nine times. This chain joins TRBV7-9 and TRBJ2-3, with 8 bases matching TRBD1. The germline gives CDR1 SEHNR, CDR2 FQNEAQ (reference sequence). This CDR3 has 14 amino acids. V lost 7 bases to trimming and J lost 4 bases; unmatched junction nucleotides: 7. The CDR3 region is CASTVDRAPDTQYF. CDR3 DNA sequence: TGTGCCAGCACCGTGGACAGGGCCCCAGATACGCAGTATTTT.